This TCR beta chain was profiled in a study of shared clonotypes between healthy human individuals. On the study more broadly: The plates for each donor numbered three CD4 naive, three CD4 memory, two CD8 naive and one CD8 memory.

The repertoire was sequenced with immunoSEQ multiplex PCR; TCRdb's copy has only in-frame clones and lacks some. The sample lists about 1 million clones, around 74% seen once, with 1.2% to 1.5% in the top ten. Study-level results: Measured sharing among donors was expected to vary with sequencing depth.

CDR1 is SEHNR, CDR2 FQNEAQ, per germline (reference sequence). CDR3 size: 18 residues. With 3 bases clipped from V and 0 bases from J, the junction kept 6 bases outside the gene matches. Donors, healthy HIV-negative adults, lacked recent acute infections or vaccinations. On this clone itself: Its antigen is still unknown.

This sequence joins TRBV7-9 and TRBJ2-7; 15 nucleotides match TRBD2. This sequence originates from a man between 18 and 35 years old in good health. Sequenced material: memory CD4+ T cells sorted from blood. Subset meaning: CD45RA-negative fraction. The CDR3 DNA follows: TGTGCCAGCAGCTTCGGGACTAGCGGGAGGAAAGGCTCCTACGAGCAGTACTTC. Translation: CASSFGTSGRKGSYEQYF. The full variable domain, rest sourced from reference TRBV7-9 and TRBJ2-7, is DTGVSQNPRHKITKRGQNVTFRCDPISEHNRLYWYRQTLGQGPEFLTYFQNEAQLEKSRLLSDRFSAERPKGSFSTLEIQRTEQGDSAMYLCASSFGTSGRKGSYEQYFGPGTRLTVT.